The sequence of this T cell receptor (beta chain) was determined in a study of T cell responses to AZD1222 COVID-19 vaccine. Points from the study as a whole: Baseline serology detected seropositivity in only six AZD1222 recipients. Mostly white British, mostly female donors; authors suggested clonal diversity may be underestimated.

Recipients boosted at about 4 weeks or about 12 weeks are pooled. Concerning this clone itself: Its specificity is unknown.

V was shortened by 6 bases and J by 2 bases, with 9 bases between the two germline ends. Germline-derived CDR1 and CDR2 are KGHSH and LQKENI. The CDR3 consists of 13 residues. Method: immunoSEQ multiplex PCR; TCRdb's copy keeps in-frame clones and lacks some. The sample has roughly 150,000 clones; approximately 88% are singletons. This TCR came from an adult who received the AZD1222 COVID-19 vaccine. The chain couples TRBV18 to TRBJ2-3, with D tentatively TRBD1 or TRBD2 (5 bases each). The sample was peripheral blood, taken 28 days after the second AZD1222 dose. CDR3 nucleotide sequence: TGTGCCAGCTCCCTGGGACCCACAGATACGCAGTATTTT. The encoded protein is CASSLGPTDTQYF.